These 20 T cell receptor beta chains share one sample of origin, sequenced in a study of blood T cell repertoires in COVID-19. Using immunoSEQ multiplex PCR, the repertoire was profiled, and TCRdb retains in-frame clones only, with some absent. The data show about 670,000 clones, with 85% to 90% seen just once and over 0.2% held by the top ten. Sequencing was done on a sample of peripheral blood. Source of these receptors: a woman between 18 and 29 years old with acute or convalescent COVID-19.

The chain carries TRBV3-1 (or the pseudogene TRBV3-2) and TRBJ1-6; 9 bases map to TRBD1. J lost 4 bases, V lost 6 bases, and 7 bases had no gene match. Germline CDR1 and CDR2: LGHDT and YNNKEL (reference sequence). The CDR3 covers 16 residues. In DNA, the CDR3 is TGTGCCAGCAGAGCTACAGGGGGCAAGTATAATTCACCCCTCCACTTT. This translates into CASRATGGKYNSPLHF.

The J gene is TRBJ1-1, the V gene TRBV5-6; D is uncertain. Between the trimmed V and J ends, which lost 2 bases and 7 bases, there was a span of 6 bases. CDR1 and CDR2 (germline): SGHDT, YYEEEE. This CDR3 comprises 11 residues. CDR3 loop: CASSFFHEAFF. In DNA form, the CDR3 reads TGTGCCAGCAGCTTTTTTCATGAAGCTTTCTTT.

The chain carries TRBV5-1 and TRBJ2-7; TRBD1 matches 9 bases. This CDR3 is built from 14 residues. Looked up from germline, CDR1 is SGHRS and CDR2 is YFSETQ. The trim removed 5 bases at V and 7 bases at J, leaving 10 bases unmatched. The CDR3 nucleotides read TGCGCCAGCAGGTCAGACAGGGGGTCGAGGGAGCAGTACTTC. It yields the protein CASRSDRGSREQYF. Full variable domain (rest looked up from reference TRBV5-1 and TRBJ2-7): KAGVTQTPRYLIKTRGQQVTLSCSPISGHRSVSWYQQTPGQGLQFLFEYFSETQRNKGNFPGRFSGRQFSNSRSEMNVSTLELGDSALYLCASRSDRGSREQYFGPGTRLTVT.

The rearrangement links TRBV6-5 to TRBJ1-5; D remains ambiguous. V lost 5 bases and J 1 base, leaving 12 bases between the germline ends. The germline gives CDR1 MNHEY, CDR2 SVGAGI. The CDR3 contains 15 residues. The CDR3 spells CASSIVRPSNQPQHF. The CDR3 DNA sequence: TGTGCCAGCAGTATCGTCAGGCCGAGCAATCAGCCCCAGCATTTT.

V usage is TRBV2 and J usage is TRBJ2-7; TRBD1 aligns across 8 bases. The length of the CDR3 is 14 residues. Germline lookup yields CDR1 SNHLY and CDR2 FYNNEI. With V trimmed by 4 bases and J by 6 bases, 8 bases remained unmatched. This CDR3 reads CASSAPRGPVEQYF. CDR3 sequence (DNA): TGTGCCAGCAGTGCCCCCAGGGGGCCGGTCGAGCAGTACTTC.

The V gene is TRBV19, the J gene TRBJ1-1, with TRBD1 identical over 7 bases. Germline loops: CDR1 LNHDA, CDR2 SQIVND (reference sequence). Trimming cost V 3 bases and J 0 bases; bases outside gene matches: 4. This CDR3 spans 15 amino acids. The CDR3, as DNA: TGTGCCAGTAGTATCGCAGGGGGTATGAACACTGAAGCTTTCTTT. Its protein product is CASSIAGGMNTEAFF. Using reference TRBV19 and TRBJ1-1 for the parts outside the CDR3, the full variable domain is DGGITQSPKYLFRKEGQNVTLSCEQNLNHDAMYWYRQDPGQGLRLIYYSQIVNDFQKGDIAEGYSVSREKKESFPLTVTSAQKNPTAFYLCASSIAGGMNTEAFFGQGTRLTVV.

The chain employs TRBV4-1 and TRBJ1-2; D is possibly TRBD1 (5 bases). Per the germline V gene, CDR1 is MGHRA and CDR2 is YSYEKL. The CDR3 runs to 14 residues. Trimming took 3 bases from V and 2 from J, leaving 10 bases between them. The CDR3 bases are TGCGCCAGCAGCCAGGGACTCTCAAACTATGGCTACACCTTC. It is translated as CASSQGLSNYGYTF.

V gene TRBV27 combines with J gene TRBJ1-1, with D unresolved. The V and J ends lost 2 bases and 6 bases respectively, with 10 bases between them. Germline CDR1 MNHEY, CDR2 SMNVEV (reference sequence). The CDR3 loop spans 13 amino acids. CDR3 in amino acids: CASSLSREAEAFF. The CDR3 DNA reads TGTGCCAGCAGTTTAAGTAGAGAGGCTGAAGCTTTCTTT.

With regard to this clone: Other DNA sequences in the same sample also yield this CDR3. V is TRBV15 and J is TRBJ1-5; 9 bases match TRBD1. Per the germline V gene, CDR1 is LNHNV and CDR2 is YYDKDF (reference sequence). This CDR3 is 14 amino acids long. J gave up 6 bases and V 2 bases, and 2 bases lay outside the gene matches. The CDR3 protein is CATSRTGGGQPQHF. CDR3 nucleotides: TGTGCCACCAGCAGAACAGGGGGCGGTCAGCCCCAGCATTTT.

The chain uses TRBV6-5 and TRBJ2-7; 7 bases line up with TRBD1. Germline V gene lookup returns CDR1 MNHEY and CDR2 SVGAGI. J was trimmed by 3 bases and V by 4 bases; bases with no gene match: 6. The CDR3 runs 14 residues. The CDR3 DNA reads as TGTGCCAGCAGTTGGCAAAGGGACAGCTACGAGCAGTACTTC. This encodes CASSWQRDSYEQYF.

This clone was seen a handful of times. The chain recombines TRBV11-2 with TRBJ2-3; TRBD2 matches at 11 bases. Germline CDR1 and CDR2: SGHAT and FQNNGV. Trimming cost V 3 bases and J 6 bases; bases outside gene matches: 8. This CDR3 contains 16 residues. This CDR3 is CASSLSSPSGGDTQYF. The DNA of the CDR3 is TGTGCCAGCAGCTTGAGTTCTCCTAGCGGGGGGGATACGCAGTATTTT.

In DNA, the CDR3 is TGCGCCAGCAGCGCCGGTGGAGGGATGAACACTGAAGCTTTCTTT. Its translation: CASSAGGGMNTEAFF. The V and J genes are TRBV5-1 and TRBJ1-1; D remains unclear. The V gene's germline CDR1 is SGHRS and CDR2 YFSETQ. V was cut by 4 bases and J by 0 bases, with 13 bases left in between. This CDR3 contains 15 residues.

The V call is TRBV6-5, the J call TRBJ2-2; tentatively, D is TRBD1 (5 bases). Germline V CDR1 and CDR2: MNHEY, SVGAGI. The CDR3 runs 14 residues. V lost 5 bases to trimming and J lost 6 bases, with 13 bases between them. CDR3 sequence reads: CASSRGAGPGELFF. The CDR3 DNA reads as TGTGCCAGCAGTAGGGGTGCAGGGCCCGGGGAGCTGTTTTTT.

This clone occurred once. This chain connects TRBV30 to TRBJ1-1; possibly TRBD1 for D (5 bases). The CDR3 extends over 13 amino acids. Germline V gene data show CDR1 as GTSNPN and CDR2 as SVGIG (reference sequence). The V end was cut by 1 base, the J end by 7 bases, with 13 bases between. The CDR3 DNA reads TGTGCCTGGAGTGCCCGGATGGGGGGTGAAGCTTTCTTT. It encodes CAWSARMGGEAFF.

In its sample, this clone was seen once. In DNA form, the CDR3 reads TGCAGCGCCGTGACAGGCCCCTATGGCTACACCTTC. Translating gives CSAVTGPYGYTF. This rearrangement joins TRBV29-1 to TRBJ1-2, with D perhaps matching TRBD1 (6 bases). This CDR3 is built from 12 residues. Germline V lookup: CDR1 SQVTM, CDR2 ANQGSEA. V was pared by 7 bases and J by 4 bases, with 13 bases between.

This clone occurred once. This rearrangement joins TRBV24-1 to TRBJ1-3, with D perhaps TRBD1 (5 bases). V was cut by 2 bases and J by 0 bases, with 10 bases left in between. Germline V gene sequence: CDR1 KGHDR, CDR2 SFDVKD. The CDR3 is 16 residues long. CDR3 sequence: CATSDSFRVSGNTIYF. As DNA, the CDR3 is TGTGCCACCAGTGATTCCTTCAGGGTCTCTGGAAACACCATATATTTT.

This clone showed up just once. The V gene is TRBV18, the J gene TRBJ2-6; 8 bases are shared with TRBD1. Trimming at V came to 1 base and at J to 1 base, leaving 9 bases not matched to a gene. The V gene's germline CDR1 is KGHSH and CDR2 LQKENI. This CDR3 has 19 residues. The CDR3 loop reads CASSPLQGARQSGANVLTF. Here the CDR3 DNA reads TGTGCCAGCTCACCACTTCAGGGGGCGCGCCAATCTGGGGCCAACGTCCTGACTTTC.

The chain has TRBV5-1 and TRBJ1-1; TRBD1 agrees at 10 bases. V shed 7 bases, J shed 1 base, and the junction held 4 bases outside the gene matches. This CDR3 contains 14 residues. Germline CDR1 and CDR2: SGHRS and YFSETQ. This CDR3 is CASETGGGNTEAFF. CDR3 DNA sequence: TGCGCCAGCGAGACAGGGGGCGGGAACACTGAAGCTTTCTTT.

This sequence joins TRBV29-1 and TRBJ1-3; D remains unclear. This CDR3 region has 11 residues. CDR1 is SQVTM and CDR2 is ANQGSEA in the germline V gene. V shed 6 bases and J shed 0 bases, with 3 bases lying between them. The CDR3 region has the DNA TGCAGCGTCAACTCTGGAAACACCATATATTTT. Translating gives CSVNSGNTIYF.

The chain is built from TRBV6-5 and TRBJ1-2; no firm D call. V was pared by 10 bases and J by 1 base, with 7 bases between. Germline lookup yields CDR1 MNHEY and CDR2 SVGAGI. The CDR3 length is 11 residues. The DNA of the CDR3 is TGTGCCACCAGGTATAACTATGGCTACACCTTC. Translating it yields CATRYNYGYTF.